Included here is one TCR beta chain sequence, with context. The target antigen is unknown. TCRdb re-called the reads with MiXCR, one entry per CDR3 protein. The sample includes around 130,000 distinct CDR3 sequences, 20% to 30% of them seen just once. V was trimmed by 6 bases and J by 4 bases, leaving 7 bases between them. The CDR3 is 13 residues long. The source of the sample is a study of T cell repertoires in cytomegalovirus infection. Study information: Signatures in public TCR beta sequences pointed to both CMV infection and matching HLA type.

The clonotype was recovered from a human donor in good health (CMV status not recorded). Some clones in this sample may be carry-over from other donors' samples. This chain connects TRBV12-3 or TRBV12-4 to TRBJ1-6, with D uncertain. Sequencing was performed on PBMCs, sequenced either directly or after in vitro stimulation (not recorded which). The CDR3 nucleotides read TGTGCCAGCAGCGGGAGATATAATTCACCCCTCCACTTT. Translation gives CASSGRYNSPLHF.